The next 27 T cell receptor beta chains were all read from a single sample in a study of shared clonotypes between healthy human individuals. Assay: immunoSEQ multiplex PCR; the TCRdb copy retains only in-frame clones and omits some. This table has roughly 2.5 million clones, around 94% appearing once. The sequenced sample consisted of naive CD4+ T cells sorted from blood. Subset given: CD45RA+ positively selected. Every receptor here comes from a young man in good health.

The CDR3 is CSGGTGEQFF. The DNA for the CDR3 is TGCAGCGGGGGGACCGGTGAGCAGTTCTTC. The gene calls are TRBV29-1 and TRBJ2-1, with D perhaps assigned TRBD1 or TRBD2 (5 bases each). Deletions cut 7 bases from V and 9 bases from J, with 10 bases between. The germline gives CDR1 SQVTM, CDR2 ANQGSEA. CDR3 length equals 10 residues.

Details on this clone: The sample holds other DNA sequences that translate to the same CDR3. V and J are TRBV18 and TRBJ1-1, with 9 bases fitting TRBD1. V gave up 2 bases and J gave up 1 base; unmatched junction bases: 2. The CDR3 is 15 amino acids. Germline values: CDR1 KGHSH, CDR2 LQKENI. The CDR3 nucleotides are TGTGCCAGCTCACCAAGGACAGGGGCGAACACTGAAGCTTTCTTT. It is translated as CASSPRTGANTEAFF.

This clone was observed a handful of times. The chain combines TRBV19 with TRBJ1-5; the match to TRBD1 covers 8 bases. The CDR3 runs 16 residues. Germline V gives CDR1 LNHDA, CDR2 SQIVND (reference sequence). Trimming at V came to 4 bases and at J to 6 bases, leaving 11 bases not matched to a gene. For the CDR3, the DNA is TGTGCCAGTAGTACCACGGGACAGGTGGGGAGTCAGCCCCAGCATTTT. Its protein product is CASSTTGQVGSQPQHF. Based on the CDR3 plus reference TRBV19 and TRBJ1-5, the full variable domain is DGGITQSPKYLFRKEGQNVTLSCEQNLNHDAMYWYRQDPGQGLRLIYYSQIVNDFQKGDIAEGYSVSREKKESFPLTVTSAQKNPTAFYLCASSTTGQVGSQPQHFGDGTRLSIL.

The J gene is TRBJ2-3, the V gene TRBV4-1; no clear D. Germline V gene lookup returns CDR1 MGHRA and CDR2 YSYEKL. V was pared by 0 bases and J by 3 bases, with 16 bases between. The CDR3 extends over 17 amino acids. CDR3 nucleotides: TGCGCCAGCAGCCAAGATTTGGCGCAACACACAACAGATACGCAGTATTTT. This codes for CASSQDLAQHTTDTQYF.

A single count supports this clone. This chain connects TRBV10-3 to TRBJ1-1, with D uncertain. Trimming removed 0 bases at V and 4 bases at J, with 3 bases between. Per the germline V gene, CDR1 is ENHRY and CDR2 is SYGVKD. This CDR3 spans 12 amino acids. The CDR3 nucleotides are TGTGCCATCAGTGAGTCCCCCACTGAAGCTTTCTTT. It translates to CAISESPTEAFF.

The V gene is TRBV5-1, the J gene TRBJ2-5; 8 bases are a match to TRBD2. Germline-derived CDR1 and CDR2 are SGHRS and YFSETQ. The V gene end was trimmed by 6 bases and the J gene end by 5 bases; junction bases not matched to a gene: 15. CDR3 length: 16 residues. The DNA of the CDR3 is TGCGCCAGCACCAGGGTAGTCAGCGGGAGAGGCGAGACCCAGTACTTC. It yields the protein CASTRVVSGRGETQYF. The whole variable domain, remainder taken from reference TRBV5-1 and TRBJ2-5, is KAGVTQTPRYLIKTRGQQVTLSCSPISGHRSVSWYQQTPGQGLQFLFEYFSETQRNKGNFPGRFSGRQFSNSRSEMNVSTLELGDSALYLCASTRVVSGRGETQYFGPGTRLLVL.

This chain uses TRBV30 with TRBJ2-3, with D possibly being TRBD1 (5 bases). Germline V gene data show CDR1 as GTSNPN and CDR2 as SVGIG (reference sequence). The CDR3 is 12 residues long. The germline V and J ends were trimmed by 3 bases and 9 bases, with 13 bases remaining between them. The DNA for the CDR3 is TGTGCCTGGAGCGTACCCTGGGGCACGCAGTATTTT. It yields the protein CAWSVPWGTQYF. Together with reference TRBV30 and TRBJ2-3, the CDR3 gives the full variable domain: SQTIHQWPATLVQPVGSPLSLECTVEGTSNPNLYWYRQAAGRGLQLLFYSVGIGQISSEVPQNLSASRPQDRQFILSSKKLLLSDSGFYLCAWSVPWGTQYFGPGTRLTVL.

The chain recombines TRBV27 with TRBJ2-6; D is ambiguous. Germline V gene lookup returns CDR1 MNHEY and CDR2 SMNVEV (reference sequence). This CDR3 is built from 15 residues. V lost 4 bases to trimming and J lost 0 bases, with 7 bases between them. The CDR3 sequence: CASSSPTSGANVLTF. The CDR3 DNA is TGTGCCAGCAGTTCGCCGACCTCTGGGGCCAACGTCCTGACTTTC.

The chain combines TRBV11-3 with TRBJ1-6; 9 positions match TRBD1. Germline V gene data show CDR1 as SGHNT and CDR2 as YENEEA. The CDR3 has 15 residues. V gave up 4 bases and J gave up 10 bases; unmatched junction bases: 8. The CDR3 spells CASSSSGQGRSPLHF. CDR3 DNA: TGTGCCAGCAGCTCCTCGGGACAGGGAAGGTCACCCCTCCACTTT.

Comment on this clone: At one boundary the junction diverges from the germline segment, which might be a read error. Other DNA sequences of this sample code for an identical CDR3. CDR3 sequence: CASSPGLAGGETQYF. CDR3 bases: TGTGCTAGCAGCCCCGGCCTAGCGGGGGGTGAGACCCAGTACTTC. V and J are TRBV7-7 and TRBJ2-5; 11 bases are shared with TRBD2. Germline CDR1 SSHAT, CDR2 FNYEAQ (reference sequence). CDR3 length: 15 amino acids.

The gene calls are TRBV11-2 and TRBJ2-7; D is possibly TRBD2 (6 bases). With 5 bases removed from V and 6 bases from J, the gap between germline ends came to 11 bases. Germline V gene sequence: CDR1 SGHAT, CDR2 FQNNGV. The length of the CDR3 is 12 residues. CDR3 sequence reads: CASSRLGGEQYF. The DNA of the CDR3 is TGTGCCAGCAGCCGACTAGGCGGCGAGCAGTACTTC.

The V call is TRBV5-5, the J call TRBJ1-1; possibly TRBD1 for D (5 bases). Trimming stripped 1 base from V and 8 bases from J, with 15 bases between. The CDR3 is 14 residues long. The germline CDR1 and CDR2 sequences are SGHKS and YYEKEE (reference sequence). CDR3 region: CASSLRQPGAEAFF. The CDR3 nucleotides read TGTGCCAGCAGCTTGAGGCAGCCCGGGGCGGAAGCTTTCTTT. The whole variable domain, filled in from reference TRBV5-5 and TRBJ1-1, reads DAGVTQSPTHLIKTRGQQVTLRCSPISGHKSVSWYQQVLGQGPQFIFQYYEKEERGRGNFPDRFSARQFPNYSSELNVNALLLGDSALYLCASSLRQPGAEAFFGQGTRLTVV.

Note on this clone: The same CDR3 arises from other DNA sequences in this sample as well. The CDR3 nucleotides are TGCGCCAGCAGCTTAACGGCCGACTATGGCTACACCTTC. It is translated as CASSLTADYGYTF. This sequence joins TRBV5-1 and TRBJ1-2; D is uncertain. Germline V CDR1 and CDR2: SGHRS, YFSETQ. CDR3 length equals 13 residues. The germline V and J ends were trimmed by 2 bases and 3 bases, with 8 bases remaining between them.

The V and J genes are TRBV7-9 and TRBJ2-3, with D possibly TRBD2 on 5 matching bases. V was trimmed by 3 bases and J by 3 bases, leaving 13 bases between them. The CDR3 has 15 amino acids. Germline assignment: CDR1 SEHNR and CDR2 FQNEAQ (reference sequence). As DNA, the CDR3 is TGTGCCAGCAGCTTTACGACCGGGATAACAGATACGCAGTATTTT. Translating it yields CASSFTTGITDTQYF.

The J gene is TRBJ1-2, the V gene TRBV28; 7 bases line up with TRBD1. Per germline, CDR1 MDHEN and CDR2 SYDVKM. The J segment lost 8 bases and the V segment lost 5 bases, leaving 11 bases of the junction unmatched. This CDR3 comprises 14 residues. The CDR3 nucleotides read TGTGCCAGCAGTGGTTCGGACAGGACAGGAGGCTACACCTTC. It is translated as CASSGSDRTGGYTF.

The rearrangement uses TRBV18 and TRBJ1-2, with 9 bases matching TRBD1. J lost 4 bases, V lost 3 bases, and 9 bases had no gene match. The CDR3 contains 16 residues. Looked up from germline, CDR1 is KGHSH and CDR2 is LQKENI. CDR3 sequence (DNA): TGTGCCAGCTCACCTCTGGGACAGGGTGAAAGCTATGGCTACACCTTC. Its translation is CASSPLGQGESYGYTF. The complete variable domain, with remaining parts taken from reference TRBV18 and TRBJ1-2, reads NAGVMQNPRHLVRRRGQEARLRCSPMKGHSHVYWYRQLPEEGLKFMVYLQKENIIDESGMPKERFSAEFPKEGPSILRIQQVVRGDSAAYFCASSPLGQGESYGYTFGSGTRLTVV.

This CDR3 is CSVVGQGKADTQYF. In nucleotides, the CDR3 is TGCAGCGTCGTTGGACAGGGCAAGGCAGATACGCAGTATTTT. The V call is TRBV29-1, the J call TRBJ2-3, with 8 bases that match TRBD1. V was clipped by 6 bases and J by 4 bases; unmatched bases: 9. CDR1 SQVTM and CDR2 ANQGSEA come from the germline V gene. The CDR3 has 14 amino acids.

This chain uses TRBV18 with TRBJ2-2; no clear D gene. Germline V gene data show CDR1 as KGHSH and CDR2 as LQKENI. This CDR3 region has 16 residues. Trimming cost V 0 bases and J 9 bases, with 17 bases left between them. CDR3 in amino acids: CASSPPTTLDSRELFF. CDR3 sequence (DNA): TGTGCCAGCTCACCACCGACGACTCTCGACTCTAGGGAGCTGTTTTTT.

Of note for this clone: Other DNA sequences within the sample encode an identical CDR3. This chain connects TRBV5-6 to TRBJ2-5, with a possible D match to TRBD2 (6 bases). CDR3 length: 14 amino acids. CDR1 is SGHDT, CDR2 YYEEEE, per germline. Trimming left V 0 bases short and J 5 bases short, with 11 bases between. The CDR3 DNA is TGTGCCAGCAGCTTGGTTCGGGGGAGGGAGACCCAGTACTTC. It specifies CASSLVRGRETQYF.

V gene TRBV11-1 combines with J gene TRBJ2-6, with TRBD1 as a possible D gene (7 bases). There are 19 residues in the CDR3. Trimming stripped 2 bases from V and 0 bases from J, with 17 bases between. Germline CDR1 and CDR2: SGHAT and FQDESV (reference sequence). The CDR3 spells CASSLKVQGGHSGANVLTF. The CDR3 nucleotides read TGTGCCAGCAGCTTAAAGGTGCAGGGGGGACACTCTGGGGCCAACGTCCTGACTTTC.

The V call is TRBV5-1, the J call TRBJ2-5, with D tentatively TRBD2 (6 bases). The CDR3 length is 15 residues. With 6 bases removed from V and 4 bases from J, the gap between germline ends came to 19 bases. CDR1 and CDR2 from the germline V gene are SGHRS and YFSETQ. For the CDR3, the DNA is TGCGCCAGCACCTTAAGTGGGGCCGGGGGAGAGACCCAGTACTTC. This codes for CASTLSGAGGETQYF.

This chain uses TRBV10-3 with TRBJ1-5; unclear D gene. Germline CDR1 reads ENHRY; CDR2 reads SYGVKD. V gave up 2 bases and J gave up 9 bases, with 8 bases separating them. The CDR3 is 12 amino acids. CDR3 loop: CAISEREGPQHF. DNA for the CDR3: TGTGCCATCAGTGAGAGGGAGGGGCCCCAGCATTTT.

CDR3 residues: CASSPAGTEYEQYF. As DNA, the CDR3 is TGCGCCAGCAGCCCAGCCGGGACAGAGTACGAGCAGTACTTC. The gene calls are TRBV5-1 and TRBJ2-7, with 7 bases matching TRBD1. V shed 4 bases, J shed 4 bases, and the junction held 8 bases outside the gene matches. This CDR3 region has 14 residues. Germline loops: CDR1 SGHRS, CDR2 YFSETQ.

The chain is built from TRBV12-5 and TRBJ1-5; TRBD1 might be the D (5 bases). The CDR3 has 16 residues. Trimming shortened V by 2 bases and J by 4 bases, and 15 bases separated the two germline ends. Germline V gene sequence: CDR1 LGHNT, CDR2 FRNRAP. For the CDR3, the DNA is TGTGCTAGTGGTTTGATTTTGGGGCCAGTTAATCAGCCCCAGCATTTT. Translation: CASGLILGPVNQPQHF.

The chain's CDR3 is CASSNGQGTGNTIYF. The CDR3 nucleotides read TGTGCCAGCAGCAACGGACAGGGGACTGGAAACACCATATATTTT. This chain links TRBV5-5 with TRBJ1-3, with 9 bases lining up with TRBD1. This CDR3 has 15 residues. Germline V gene lookup returns CDR1 SGHKS and CDR2 YYEKEE (reference sequence). V dropped 4 bases and J dropped 2; count of bases not matched to a gene: 4.

In the case of this clone: The identical CDR3 is also encoded by other nucleotide sequences in the sample. CDR3 sequence: CASSLTGGNQPQHF. CDR3 DNA: TGCGCCAGCAGCTTGACGGGCGGCAATCAGCCCCAGCATTTT. The chain employs TRBV5-1 and TRBJ1-5; D remains ambiguous. Deletions cut 1 base from V and 2 bases from J, with 7 bases between. Per the germline V gene, CDR1 is SGHRS and CDR2 is YFSETQ. CDR3 length: 14 amino acids.

This clone is a singleton in its sample. At one end the junction does not follow the germline gene, possibly because of a read error. The chain uses TRBV29-1 and TRBJ2-5; D is possibly TRBD1 or TRBD2 (6 bases each). CDR3 size: 11 residues. Germline-derived CDR1 and CDR2 are SQVTM and ANQGSEA. The CDR3: CSVEGGKTQYF. The CDR3 nucleotides are TGCAGCGTAGAAGGGGGGAAGACCCAGTACTTC.